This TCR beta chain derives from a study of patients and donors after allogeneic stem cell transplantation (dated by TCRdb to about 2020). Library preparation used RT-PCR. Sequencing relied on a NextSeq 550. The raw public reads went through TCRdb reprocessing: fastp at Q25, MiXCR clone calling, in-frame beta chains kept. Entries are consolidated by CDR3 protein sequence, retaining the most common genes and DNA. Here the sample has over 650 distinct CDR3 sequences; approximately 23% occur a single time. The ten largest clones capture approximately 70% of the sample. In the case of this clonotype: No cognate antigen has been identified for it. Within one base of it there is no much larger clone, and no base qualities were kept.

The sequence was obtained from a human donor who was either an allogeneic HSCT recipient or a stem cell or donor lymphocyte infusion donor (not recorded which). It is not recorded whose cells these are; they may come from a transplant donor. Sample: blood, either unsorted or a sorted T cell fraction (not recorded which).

The sequenced DNA is TGCAGTGCTAGAGCCAACTGGACTAGTTGGGAAACGCAGTATTTT. Translated, it reads CSARANWTSWETQYF. This sequence uses TRBV20-1 and TRBJ2-3; 7 middle bases align to TRBD2. CDR1 is given as DFQATT and CDR2 as SNEGSKA, both from the germline V gene (reference sequence). V is cut back by 1 base and J by 9 bases, with 13 bases in the junction unmatched. The CDR3 numbers 15 residues from cysteine through phenylalanine. Just CDR3 DNA is preserved here, 45 bases in frame from base 1.